This TCR beta chain was recorded in a study of blood T cells in healthy people across ages. V shed 1 base and J 0 bases; nucleotides not matched to a gene: 12. Germline values: CDR1 DFQATT, CDR2 SNEGSKA (reference sequence). The CDR3 totals 20 residues. A second PCR, run for roughly 7 to 12 cycles, used a sample-barcoded 5' primer plus a J-beta primer mix. TCRdb ran MiXCR on the 5' RACE reads and lists one entry per CDR3 protein. The sample lists hundreds of thousands of distinct CDR3 sequences, 40% to 50% occurring once. V usage is TRBV20-1 and J usage is TRBJ2-6; 10 bases agree with TRBD2. The receptor was isolated from a man older than 75 in good health. The sequenced sample was blood. The CDR3 coding sequence is TGCAGTGCTAGAGTGGGTCTTTCAGCGGGGGGGAGCTCTGGGGCCAACGTCCTGACTTTC. Residues: CSARVGLSAGGSSGANVLTF.